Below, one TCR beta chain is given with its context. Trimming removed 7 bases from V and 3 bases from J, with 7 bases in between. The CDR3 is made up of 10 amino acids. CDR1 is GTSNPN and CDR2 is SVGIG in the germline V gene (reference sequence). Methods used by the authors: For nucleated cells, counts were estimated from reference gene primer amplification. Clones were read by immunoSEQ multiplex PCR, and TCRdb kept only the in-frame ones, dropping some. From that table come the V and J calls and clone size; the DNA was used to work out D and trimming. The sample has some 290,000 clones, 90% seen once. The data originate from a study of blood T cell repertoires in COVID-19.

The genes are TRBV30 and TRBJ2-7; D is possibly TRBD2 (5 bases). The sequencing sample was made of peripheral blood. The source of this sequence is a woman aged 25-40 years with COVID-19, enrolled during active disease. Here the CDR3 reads CAFRGYEQYF. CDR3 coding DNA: TGTGCCTTCCGGGGCTACGAGCAGTACTTC. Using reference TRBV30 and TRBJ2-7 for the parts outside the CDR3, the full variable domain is SQTIHQWPATLVQPVGSPLSLECTVEGTSNPNLYWYRQAAGRGLQLLFYSVGIGQISSEVPQNLSASRPQDRQFILSSKKLLLSDSGFYLCAFRGYEQYFGPGTRLTVT.